Sequencing of this TCR beta chain was carried out in a study of cytomegalovirus exposure and HLA in healthy donors. As for the study in general: The roughly 120 validation repertoires, a later analysis reported, used the same platform as the approximately 700 first-cohort repertoires.

As to this clone: Its antigen remains unidentified.

CDR1 SGHRS and CDR2 YFSETQ come from the germline V gene. Trimming removed 2 bases at V and 5 bases at J, with 17 bases between. The CDR3 covers 15 residues. The study drew the donors from its approximately 110-subject validation cohort, separate from the roughly 710-subject first cohort. Study-wide findings and caveats: Generally TCR sequences proved uncommon, though certain public TCRs appeared in numerous donors.

TCRdb's copy holds only in-frame clones and misses some; the assay was immunoSEQ multiplex PCR. The repertoire holds under 400,000 clones, 88% seen once, with around 0.88% in the top ten. V and J are TRBV5-1 and TRBJ2-7; D remains ambiguous. Source material: PBMCs. The receptor was isolated from a man in his thirties or forties in good health and CMV-seronegative. CDR3: CASSFGPQWSNEQYF. The CDR3 DNA reads TGCGCCAGCAGCTTTGGGCCTCAGTGGTCCAACGAGCAGTACTTC.